This TCR beta chain was captured in a study of blood T cell repertoires in COVID-19. Study-level information: Sample material is recorded as cDNA or gDNA derived from T cells, B-cell-depleted T cells, or PBMCs.

This clone showed up just a few times. Methods used by the authors: It was from reference gene primer amplification that nucleated cell counts were estimated. The table came from immunoSEQ multiplex PCR; TCRdb's copy has only in-frame clones and leaves some out. D and trimming come from the DNA, and the V and J calls and clone size come from that table. Here the sample spans 300,000 to 450,000 clones, around nine tenths being singletons. The ends were cut back, 5 bases at V and 7 bases at J, with 17 bases in the middle. CDR1 and CDR2 from the germline V gene are LNHDA and SQIVND (reference sequence). This CDR3 comprises 15 residues.

Sequencing input: peripheral blood. This TCR was recovered from a human donor in a cohort sampled during active COVID-19. The chain employs TRBV19 and TRBJ1-4, with a weak D call TRBD1 (6 bases). For the CDR3, the DNA is TGTGCCAGTAGTTCAAATGCGCAGGGGAGTGAAAAACTGTTTTTT. Translating gives CASSSNAQGSEKLFF.